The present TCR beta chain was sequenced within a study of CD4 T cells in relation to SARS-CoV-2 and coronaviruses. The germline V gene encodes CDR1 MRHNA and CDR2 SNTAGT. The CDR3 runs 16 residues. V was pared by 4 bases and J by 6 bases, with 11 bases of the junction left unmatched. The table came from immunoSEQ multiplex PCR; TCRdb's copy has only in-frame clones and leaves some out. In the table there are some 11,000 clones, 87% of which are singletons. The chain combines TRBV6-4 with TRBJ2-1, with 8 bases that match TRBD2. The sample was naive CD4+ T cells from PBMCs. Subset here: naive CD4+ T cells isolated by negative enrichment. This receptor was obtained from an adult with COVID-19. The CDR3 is CASSALPWTSPNEQFF. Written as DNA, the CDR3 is TGTGCCAGCAGTGCCCTGCCGTGGACTAGCCCCAATGAGCAGTTCTTC.